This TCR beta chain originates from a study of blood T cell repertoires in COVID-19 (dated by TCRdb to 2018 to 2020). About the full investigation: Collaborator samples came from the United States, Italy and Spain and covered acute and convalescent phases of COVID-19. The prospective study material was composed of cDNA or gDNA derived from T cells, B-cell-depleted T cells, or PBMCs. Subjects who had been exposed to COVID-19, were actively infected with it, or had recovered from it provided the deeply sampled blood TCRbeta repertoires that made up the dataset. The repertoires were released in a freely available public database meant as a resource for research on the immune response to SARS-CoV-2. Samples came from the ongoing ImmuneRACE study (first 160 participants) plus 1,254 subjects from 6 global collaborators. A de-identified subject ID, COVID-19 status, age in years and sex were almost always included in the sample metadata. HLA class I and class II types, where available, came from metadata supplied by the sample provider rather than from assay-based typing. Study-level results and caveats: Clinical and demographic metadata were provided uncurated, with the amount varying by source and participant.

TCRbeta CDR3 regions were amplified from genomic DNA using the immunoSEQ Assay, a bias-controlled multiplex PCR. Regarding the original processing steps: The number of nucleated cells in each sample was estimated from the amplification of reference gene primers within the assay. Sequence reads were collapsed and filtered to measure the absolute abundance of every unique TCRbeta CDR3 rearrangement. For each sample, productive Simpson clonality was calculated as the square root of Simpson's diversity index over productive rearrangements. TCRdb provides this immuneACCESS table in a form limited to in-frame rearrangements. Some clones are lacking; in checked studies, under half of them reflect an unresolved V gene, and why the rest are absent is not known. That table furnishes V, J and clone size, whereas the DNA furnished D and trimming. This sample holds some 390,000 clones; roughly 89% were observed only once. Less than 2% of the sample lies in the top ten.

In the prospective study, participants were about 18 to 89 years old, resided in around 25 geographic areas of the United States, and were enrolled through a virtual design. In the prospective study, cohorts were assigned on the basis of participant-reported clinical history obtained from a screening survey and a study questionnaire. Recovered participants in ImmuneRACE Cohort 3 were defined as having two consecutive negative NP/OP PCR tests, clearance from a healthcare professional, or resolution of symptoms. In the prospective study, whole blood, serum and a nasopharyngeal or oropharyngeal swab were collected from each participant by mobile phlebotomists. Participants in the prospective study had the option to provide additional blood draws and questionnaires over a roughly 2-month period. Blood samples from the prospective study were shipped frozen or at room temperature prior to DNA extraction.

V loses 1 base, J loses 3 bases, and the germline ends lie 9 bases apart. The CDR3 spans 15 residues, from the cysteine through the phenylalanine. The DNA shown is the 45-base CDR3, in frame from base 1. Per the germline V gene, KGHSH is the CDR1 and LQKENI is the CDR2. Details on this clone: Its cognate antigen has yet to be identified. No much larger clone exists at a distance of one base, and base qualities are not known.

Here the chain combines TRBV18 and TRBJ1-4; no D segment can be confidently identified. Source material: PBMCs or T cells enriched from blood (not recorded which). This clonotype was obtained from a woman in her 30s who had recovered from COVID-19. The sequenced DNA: TGTGCCAGCTCACCACTTGCTGACTCTAATGAAAAACTGTTTTTT. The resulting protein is CASSPLADSNEKLFF.